This T cell receptor beta chain appears in the sequencing data of a study of CD8 T cells in ankylosing spondylitis (dated by TCRdb to 2017 to 2019). About the investigation overall: The study set out to find disease-linked TCR variants by profiling T cell receptor beta repertoires in ankylosing spondylitis patients and healthy donors. In total, the full study cohort was made up of nearly 110 healthy donors and 25 or so ankylosing spondylitis patients. Peripheral blood was sampled, and synovial fluid was also collected from ankylosing spondylitis patients. Summary of the overall study and its limitations: The disease-linked clones showed a CD8+ phenotype and occurred at relatively low frequencies in peripheral blood. According to the report, matched synovial fluid samples from ankylosing spondylitis patients were significantly enriched for the disease-linked clones. Some of the motif variants had been reported before in the synovial fluid and blood of reactive arthritis patients, a finding that suggests common disease-initiation mechanisms. Blood from ankylosing spondylitis patients appeared to be characterized by a TCR beta motif composed of several highly homologous amino acid variants.

The instrument was an Illumina HiSeq 2500. TCR beta libraries were prepared by quantitative 5'-RACE with molecular barcodes. The study's own analysis went as follows. To identify disease-linked TCR variants, a new computational method was used, one built on a probabilistic model of VDJ rearrangement. TCRdb redid the processing of the public reads, applying fastp at Q25 and MiXCR, and retained in-frame beta chains. Each CDR3 protein appears once, grouped with its most common genes and DNA. The V and J calls, along with clone size, are taken from TCRdb and not from the paper's own processing. The sample includes around 230,000 distinct CDR3 sequences, with around 7.8% observed a single time. Jointly, the top ten make up about 6.5% of the sample. This clonotype occurred many times. No cognate antigen has been identified for it. Base qualities are not provided; no much larger clone lies one nucleotide away.

The origin of this receptor is a male donor with ankylosing spondylitis or in good health (not recorded which). Sequenced sample: blood, either unsorted or a sorted T cell fraction (not recorded which).

The nucleotide sequence is given as TGTGCCAGCAGTTTGGGGCGGGAGAGGACCTACGAGCAGTACTTC. This translates into CASSLGRERTYEQYF. In this chain, TRBV12-3 or TRBV12-4 is recombined with TRBJ2-7, with 7 bases matching TRBD2. V trim: 3 bases; J trim: 2 bases; unmatched bases: 7. Counted from cysteine to phenylalanine, this CDR3 has 15 amino acids. CDR3 DNA only is kept here, 45 bases in frame from base 1.